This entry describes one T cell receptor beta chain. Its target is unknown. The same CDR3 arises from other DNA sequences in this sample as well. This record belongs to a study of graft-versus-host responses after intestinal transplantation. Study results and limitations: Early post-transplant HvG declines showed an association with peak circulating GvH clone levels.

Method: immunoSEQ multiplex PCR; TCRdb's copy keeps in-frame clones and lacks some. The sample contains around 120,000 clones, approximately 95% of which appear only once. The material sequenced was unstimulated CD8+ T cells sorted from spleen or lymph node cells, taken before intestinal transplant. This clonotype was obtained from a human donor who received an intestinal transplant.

The CDR3 here is CASSLLPPGEVAEAFF. As DNA, the CDR3 is TGTGCCAGCAGCTTACTACCTCCAGGGGAGGTAGCTGAAGCTTTCTTT. The rearrangement links TRBV7-2 to TRBJ1-1, with D perhaps matching TRBD1 (6 bases). V gave up 2 bases and J gave up 6 bases, with 19 bases separating them. Germline loops: CDR1 SGHTA, CDR2 FQGNSA. The CDR3 has 16 residues.